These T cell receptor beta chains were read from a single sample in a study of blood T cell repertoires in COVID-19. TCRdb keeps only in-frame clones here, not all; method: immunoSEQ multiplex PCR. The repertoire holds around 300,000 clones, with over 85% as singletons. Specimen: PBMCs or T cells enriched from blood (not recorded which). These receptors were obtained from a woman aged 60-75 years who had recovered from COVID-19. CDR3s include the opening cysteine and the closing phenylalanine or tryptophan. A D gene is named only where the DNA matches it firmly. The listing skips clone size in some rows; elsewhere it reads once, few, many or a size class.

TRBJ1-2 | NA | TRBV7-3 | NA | TGTGCCAGCAGTGACAACGGAGGCTATGGCTACACCTTC | CASSDNGGYGYTF
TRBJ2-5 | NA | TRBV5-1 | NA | TGCGCCAGCAGCTTGACAGGACCCCAAGAGACCCAGTACTTC | CASSLTGPQETQYF
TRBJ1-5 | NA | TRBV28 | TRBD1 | TGTGCCAGCAGTCCATATCCGGGACAGGGGTCGAATCAGCCCCAGCATTTT | CASSPYPGQGSNQPQHF
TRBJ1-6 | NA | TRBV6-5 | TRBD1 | TGTGCCAGCAGTATATCAGGGGGCAGGGATCCCCTCCACTTT | CASSISGGRDPLHF
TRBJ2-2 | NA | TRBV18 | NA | TGTGCCAGCTCACCAAGGGGCCTCCGGAACACCGGGGAGCTGTTTTTT | CASSPRGLRNTGELFF
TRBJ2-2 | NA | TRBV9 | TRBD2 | TGTGCCAGCAGCCCAAGGACTAGTCACACCGGGGAGCTGTTTTTT | CASSPRTSHTGELFF
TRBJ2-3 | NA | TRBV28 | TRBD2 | TGTGCCGGGAGTTCCGGGACTAGCGGGATTAGCACAGATACGCAGTATTTT | CAGSSGTSGISTDTQYF
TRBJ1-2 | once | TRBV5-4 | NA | TGTGCCAGCAGCTATACACGCAGGGGCTACACCTTC | CASSYTRRGYTF
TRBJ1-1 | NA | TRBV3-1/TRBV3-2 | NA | TGTGCCAGCAGCCAAGATGAGACAGCAGCTTTCTTT | CASSQDETAAFF
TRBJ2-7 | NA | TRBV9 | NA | TGTGCCAGCAGCGTAGATCCGTCTCGGGGAACCTACGAGCAGTACTTC | CASSVDPSRGTYEQYF
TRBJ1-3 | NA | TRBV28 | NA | TGTGCCAGCAGTTCCCCGGGGGGAGGGAACGGAAACACCATATATTTT | CASSSPGGGNGNTIYF
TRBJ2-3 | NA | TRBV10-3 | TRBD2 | TGTGCCATCGGACCTAGCGGAAGCACAGATACGCAGTATTTT | CAIGPSGSTDTQYF
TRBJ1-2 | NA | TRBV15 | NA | TGTGCCACCAGCAGAGGGGCCAGCCACTATGGCTACACCTTC | CATSRGASHYGYTF
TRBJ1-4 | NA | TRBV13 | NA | TGTGCCAGCAGACCAGGTGCAACTAATGAAAAACTGTTTTTT | CASRPGATNEKLFF
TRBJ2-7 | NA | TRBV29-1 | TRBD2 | TGCAGCGTTGCCAAGACTAGCGGGAGTTACTACGAGCAGTACTTC | CSVAKTSGSYYEQYF
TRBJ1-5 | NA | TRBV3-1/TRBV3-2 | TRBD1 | TGTGCCAGCAGCCAAGACGCAGGGGGCCTGGAAAGCAATCAGCCCCAGCATTTT | CASSQDAGGLESNQPQHF
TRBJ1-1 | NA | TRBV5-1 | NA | TGCGCCAGCAGCGCCATACCGGACACGGACACTGAAGCTTTCTTT | CASSAIPDTDTEAFF
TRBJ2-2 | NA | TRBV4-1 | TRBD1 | TGCGCCAGCAGCCAAGATGACAGGGGGAACACCGGGGAGCTGTTTTTT | CASSQDDRGNTGELFF
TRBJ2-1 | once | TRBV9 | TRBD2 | TGTGCCAGCAGCGTAGTCCTAGCGGGGGGGCTTAATGAGCAGTTCTTC | CASSVVLAGGLNEQFF
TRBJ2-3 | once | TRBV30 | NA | TGTGCCTCTCGGGATAGCCCTAGCACAGATACGCAGTATTTT | CASRDSPSTDTQYF
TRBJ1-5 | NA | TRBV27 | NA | TGTGCCAGCAGTTTATCGCAGGGTACTCAGCCCCAGCATTTT | CASSLSQGTQPQHF
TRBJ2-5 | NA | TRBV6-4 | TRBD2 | TGTGCCAGCAGCCGGACTAGCGGGGAGACCCAGTACTTC | CASSRTSGETQYF
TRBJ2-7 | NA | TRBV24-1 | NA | TGTGCCACCAGTGATTCGGGACACCTCTACGAGCAGTACTTC | CATSDSGHLYEQYF
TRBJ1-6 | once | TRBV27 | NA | TGTGCCAGCACCTACGGCCAAGTAAGCGGGTCCGTCTATAATTCACCCCTCCACTTT | CASTYGQVSGSVYNSPLHF
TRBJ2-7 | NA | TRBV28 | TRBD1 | TGTGCCAGCAGTTTAGTAACAGGGGGCCTTATGTACGAGCAGTACTTC | CASSLVTGGLMYEQYF
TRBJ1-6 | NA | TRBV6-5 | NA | TGTGCCAGCAGTTATCAGGGAAACTATAATTCACCCCTCCACTTT | CASSYQGNYNSPLHF
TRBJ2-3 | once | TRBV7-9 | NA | TGTGCCAGCTCCTCCGCGGTAGGCACAGATACGCAGTATTTT | CASSSAVGTDTQYF
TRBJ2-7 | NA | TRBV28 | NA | TGTGCCAGCAGTCCCCCGGGGGCCTACGAGCAGTACTTC | CASSPPGAYEQYF
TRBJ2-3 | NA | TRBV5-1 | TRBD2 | TGCGCCAGCAGCTTGACTAGCGGGGGGTTAGATACGCAGTATTTT | CASSLTSGGLDTQYF
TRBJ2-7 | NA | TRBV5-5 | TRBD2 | TGTGCCAGCAGGCTAGGACTAGCGGGGGGAGTCTACGAGCAGTACTTC | CASRLGLAGGVYEQYF
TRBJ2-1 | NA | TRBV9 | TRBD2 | TGTGCCAGCAGCGTCGGGACTAGCGGTTACAATGAGCAGTTCTTC | CASSVGTSGYNEQFF
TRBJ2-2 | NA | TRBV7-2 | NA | TGTGCCAGCAGCTTACGGGGTCAGGGGACCGGGGAGCTGTTTTTT | CASSLRGQGTGELFF
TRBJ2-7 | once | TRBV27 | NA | TGTGCCAGCAGTACCCCGGGACTCCCCTACGAGCAGTACTTC | CASSTPGLPYEQYF
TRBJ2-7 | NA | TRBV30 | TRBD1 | TGTGCCTTCACGACAGGGGACGAGCAGTACTTC | CAFTTGDEQYF
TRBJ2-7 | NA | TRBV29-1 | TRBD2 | TGCAGCGTAGGGCGGGAGGAGGAGTACTTC | CSVGREEEYF
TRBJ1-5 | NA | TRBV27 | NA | TGTGCCAGCAGTACCAAACACATGAGCGGCGAACCTGGCAATCAGCCCCAGCATTTT | CASSTKHMSGEPGNQPQHF
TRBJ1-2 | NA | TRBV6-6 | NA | TGTGCCAGCAGTTACTCAATAGGGGCAGACACCTTC | CASSYSIGADTF
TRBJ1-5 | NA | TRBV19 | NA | TGTGCCAGTAGTATACAGGGTCCTTATAGCAATCAGCCCCAGCATTTT | CASSIQGPYSNQPQHF
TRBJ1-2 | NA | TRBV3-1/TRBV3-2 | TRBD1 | TGTGCCAGCAGCTACCGGGACAGGGGGCCCTATGGCTACACCTTC | CASSYRDRGPYGYTF
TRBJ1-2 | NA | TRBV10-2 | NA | TGCGCCAGCAGTGAATACAGAGCTAACTATGGCTACACCTTC | CASSEYRANYGYTF
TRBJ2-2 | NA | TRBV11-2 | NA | TGTGCCAGCAGCTTTGAGATCGGGGAGCTGTTTTTT | CASSFEIGELFF
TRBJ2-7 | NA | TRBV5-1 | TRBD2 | TGCGCCAGCAGCTTGAACGGGAGGGGCGAGCAGTACTTC | CASSLNGRGEQYF
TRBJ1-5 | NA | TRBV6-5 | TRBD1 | TGTGCCACCCGCGGGACAGGGGGCAATCAGCCCCAGCATTTT | CATRGTGGNQPQHF
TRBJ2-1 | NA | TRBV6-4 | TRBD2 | TGTGCCAGCAGCCACGGGACTAGCGGGAGGGTCGTTGAGCAGTTCTTC | CASSHGTSGRVVEQFF
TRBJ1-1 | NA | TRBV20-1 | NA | TGCAGTGCTAGTGCCCCAGGGGCTCGCATGAACACTGAAGCTTTCTTT | CSASAPGARMNTEAFF
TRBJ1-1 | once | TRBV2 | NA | TGTGCCAGCAGTGAACTTGGGCCGAACACTGAAGCTTTCTTT | CASSELGPNTEAFF
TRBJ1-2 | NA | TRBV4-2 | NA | TGTGCCAGCAGCCGAACTCTCTCGAGGGTCGGCTATGGCTACACCTTC | CASSRTLSRVGYGYTF
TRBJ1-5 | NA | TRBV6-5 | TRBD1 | TGTGCCAGCAGGGCCTACAGGGGAGGCAATCAGCCCCAGCATTTT | CASRAYRGGNQPQHF
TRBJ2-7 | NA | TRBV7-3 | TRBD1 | TGTGCCAGCAGCTCCCAAACAGGGGGCGAGCAGTACTTC | CASSSQTGGEQYF
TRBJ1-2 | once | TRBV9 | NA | TGTGCCAGCAGCGGGGGACACGCCCTAGGGAATGGCTACACCTTC | CASSGGHALGNGYTF
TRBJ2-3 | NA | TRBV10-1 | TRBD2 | TGCGCCAGCAGTGGCGGGGGATCAGATACGCAGTATTTT | CASSGGGSDTQYF
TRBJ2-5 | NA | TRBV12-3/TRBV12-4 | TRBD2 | TGTGCCAGCAGCCGGACTAGTATAGAGACCCAGTACTTC | CASSRTSIETQYF
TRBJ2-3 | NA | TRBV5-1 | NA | TGCGCCAGCAGCTTGCCGGACTCCCAGCCACACACAGATACGCAGTATTTT | CASSLPDSQPHTDTQYF
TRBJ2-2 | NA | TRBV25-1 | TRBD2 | TGTGCCAGCAGTCGGGCGGGGGGCAGGACCGGGGAGCTGTTTTTT | CASSRAGGRTGELFF
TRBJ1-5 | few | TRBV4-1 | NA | TGCGCCAGCAGGGGAGCGGGCAATCAGCCCCAGCATTTT | CASRGAGNQPQHF
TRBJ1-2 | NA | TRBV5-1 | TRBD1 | TGCGCCAGCAGCTTGGAGGGACAGATACGTGGCTACACCTTC | CASSLEGQIRGYTF
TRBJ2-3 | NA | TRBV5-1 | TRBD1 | TGCGCCAGCAGCATAGACAGGGGTGGTACGCAGTATTTT | CASSIDRGGTQYF
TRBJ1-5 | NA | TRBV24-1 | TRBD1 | TGTGCCACCAGTGCCCGGACAGGGGGCGGTGCCCAGCATTTT | CATSARTGGGAQHF
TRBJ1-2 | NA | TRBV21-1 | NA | TGTGCCAGCAGCAAAGCGCGCCAGGGTTCCCACTATGGCTACACCTTC | CASSKARQGSHYGYTF